These 12 T cell receptor beta chains share one sample of origin, sequenced in a study of molecular identifiers for immune sequencing clone quantification. TCRdb independently ran MiXCR on the PCR reads; one entry per CDR3 protein. The data show under 75,000 distinct CDR3 sequences, approximately 18% seen once. The material sequenced was naive CD8+ T cells from blood, with Jurkat cell RNA spiked in. As for subset: FACS-sorted CD8+CD4-CCR7+CD45RA+ naive T cells. The source is a human donor in good health. Some libraries in this study had Jurkat cell RNA spiked in.

V usage is TRBV12-3 or TRBV12-4 and J usage is TRBJ2-7, with TRBD2 identical over 9 bases. The CDR3 extends over 15 amino acids. V lost 1 base, J lost 2 bases, and 3 bases stayed unmatched. CDR3 region: CASSLGGRAPYEQYF. DNA for the CDR3: TGTGCCAGCAGTTTAGGCGGGAGGGCCCCCTACGAGCAGTACTTC.

This clonotype was seen repeatedly, ten times or more. The rearrangement uses TRBV29-1 and TRBJ1-4, with 7 bases lining up with TRBD1. Germline V CDR1 and CDR2: SQVTM, ANQGSEA. V gave up 4 bases and J gave up 6 bases; unmatched junction bases: 5. The CDR3 consists of 13 residues. For the CDR3, the DNA is TGCAGCGTTGGACAGGGAGGGGATGAAAAACTGTTTTTT. Translating gives CSVGQGGDEKLFF. Based on the CDR3 plus reference TRBV29-1 and TRBJ1-4, the full variable domain is SAVISQKPSRDICQRGTSLTIQCQVDSQVTMMFWYRQQPGQSLTLIATANQGSEATYESGFVIDKFPISRPNLTFSTLTVSNMSPEDSSIYLCSVGQGGDEKLFFGSGTQLSVL.

This clonotype was found many times. This chain uses TRBV3-1 with TRBJ2-3; D is unclear. This CDR3 is 15 amino acids long. With 0 bases removed from V and 2 bases from J, the gap between germline ends came to 9 bases. Looked up from germline, CDR1 is LGHDT and CDR2 is YNNKEL (reference sequence). The CDR3 spells CASSQDFTNTDTQYF. The DNA of the CDR3 is TGTGCCAGCAGCCAAGATTTCACGAACACAGATACGCAGTATTTT.

This clonotype was seen repeatedly, ten times or more. This chain connects TRBV10-2 to TRBJ2-7; D may be TRBD1 (5 bases). Germline lookup yields CDR1 WSHSY and CDR2 SAAADI. Trimming took 7 bases from V and 1 from J, leaving 8 bases between them. The CDR3 loop spans 12 amino acids. CDR3 protein: CASTAGSYEQYF. CDR3 DNA sequence: TGCGCCAGCACGGCAGGGTCCTACGAGCAGTACTTC.

Ten or more counts support this clonotype. The chain carries TRBV6-2 or TRBV6-3 and TRBJ2-2, with 10 positions matching TRBD2. The V segment lost 0 bases and the J segment 3 bases; nucleotides outside the gene matches: 13. Germline CDR1 MNHEY, CDR2 SVGEGT. This CDR3 spans 20 amino acids. CDR3 nucleotides: TGTGCCAGCAGTTACTCGGTTCTAGCGGGAGAGGCAACGGACACCGGGGAGCTGTTTTTT. It encodes CASSYSVLAGEATDTGELFF.

This clonotype was seen at least ten times. J is TRBJ1-4 and V is TRBV3-1; unclear D gene. V lost 0 bases and J 8 bases, leaving 10 bases between the germline ends. CDR3 length: 14 amino acids. The germline gives CDR1 LGHDT, CDR2 YNNKEL (reference sequence). CDR3 protein: CASSQEFTLEKLFF. In DNA, the CDR3 is TGTGCCAGCAGCCAAGAATTTACCTTAGAAAAACTGTTTTTT.

The sample holds many counts of this clonotype. The chain uses TRBV7-9 and TRBJ2-2, with 7 bases matching TRBD2. The CDR3 sequence is 16 residues long. Germline V gene lookup returns CDR1 SEHNR and CDR2 FQNEAQ (reference sequence). V lost 5 bases and J lost 2; bases outside the gene matches: 8. The CDR3 loop is CASSPGGGRNTGELFF. CDR3 bases: TGTGCCAGCAGCCCCGGCGGGGGACGTAACACCGGGGAGCTGTTTTTT.

This clonotype was detected ten times or more. The chain employs TRBV11-2 and TRBJ2-2; no clear D. CDR1 is SGHAT, CDR2 FQNNGV, per germline. The CDR3 has 11 amino acids. With 8 bases removed from V and 10 bases from J, the gap between germline ends came to 11 bases. In DNA form, the CDR3 reads TGTGCCAGCGTAGTCGGCTCGGAGCTGTTTTTT. Amino acids: CASVVGSELFF.

This clonotype was detected ten times or more. The chain employs TRBV12-3 or TRBV12-4 and TRBJ2-2, with 10 bases matching TRBD2. The CDR3 length is 17 residues. V lost 6 bases to trimming and J lost 1 base; unmatched junction nucleotides: 8. CDR3 loop: CASSQTGLAENTGELFF. CDR3 coding DNA: TGTGCCAGCAGCCAGACCGGACTAGCGGAGAACACCGGGGAGCTGTTTTTT.

This clonotype was seen many times. The chain recombines TRBV19 with TRBJ1-5; D gene uncertain. Germline V gives CDR1 LNHDA, CDR2 SQIVND (reference sequence). The CDR3 extends over 15 amino acids. Trimming stripped 3 bases from V and 2 bases from J, with 11 bases between. The DNA of the CDR3 is TGTGCCAGTAGTATTGTGGGCGGGGGCAATCAGCCCCAGCATTTT. This codes for CASSIVGGGNQPQHF. Drawing the rest from reference TRBV19 and TRBJ1-5, the complete variable domain is DGGITQSPKYLFRKEGQNVTLSCEQNLNHDAMYWYRQDPGQGLRLIYYSQIVNDFQKGDIAEGYSVSREKKESFPLTVTSAQKNPTAFYLCASSIVGGGNQPQHFGDGTRLSIL.

This clonotype has only a few counts. The CDR3 bases are TGTGCCAGCAGTCCGCCGGGACTAGCGGACCCCGCCTACGAGCAGTACTTC. Encoded protein: CASSPPGLADPAYEQYF. The rearrangement joins TRBV7-9 to TRBJ2-7, with 11 bases identical to TRBD2. V shed 6 bases and J 2 bases; nucleotides not matched to a gene: 12. The CDR3 has 17 amino acids. Germline CDR1 and CDR2: SEHNR and FQNEAQ (reference sequence).

This clonotype was observed at least ten times. J is TRBJ1-4 and V is TRBV29-1; D gene uncertain. V was shortened by 4 bases and J by 0 bases, with 6 bases between the two germline ends. The CDR3 runs to 13 residues. CDR1 is SQVTM and CDR2 is ANQGSEA in the germline V gene. CDR3: CSVATSTNEKLFF. The CDR3 DNA reads as TGCAGCGTTGCCACCTCAACTAATGAAAAACTGTTTTTT.